The 7 T cell receptor beta chains below were found in one sample sequenced in a study of OX40 agonist ivuxolimab in advanced cancers. This table comes from immunoSEQ multiplex PCR, and its TCRdb copy is limited to in-frame clones, with some not included. This sample has 55,000 to 85,000 clones, with approximately 86% found just once. Material: CD4+ or CD8+ T cells sorted from blood, obtained in a trial of the OX40 agonist ivuxolimab. These receptors were taken from an adult with an advanced solid tumor such as melanoma, head and neck, liver or kidney cancer.

This clone was detected only once. The CDR3 DNA is TGTGCCAGCTCACCACCCGGGGGTAGCTCTGGAAACACCATATATTTT. This gives the protein CASSPPGGSSGNTIYF. This chain links TRBV18 with TRBJ1-3; D is possibly TRBD1 (5 bases). Germline CDR1 reads KGHSH; CDR2 reads LQKENI. V was trimmed by 0 bases and J by 0 bases, leaving 9 bases between them. CDR3 length: 16 amino acids. Filled out from reference TRBV18 and TRBJ1-3, the complete variable domain reads NAGVMQNPRHLVRRRGQEARLRCSPMKGHSHVYWYRQLPEEGLKFMVYLQKENIIDESGMPKERFSAEFPKEGPSILRIQQVVRGDSAAYFCASSPPGGSSGNTIYFGEGSWLTVV.

This clone was recorded only once. V gene TRBV6-5 combines with J gene TRBJ2-7; TRBD1 aligns across 10 bases. Trimming cost V 6 bases and J 5 bases; bases outside gene matches: 4. This CDR3 contains 13 residues. CDR1 and CDR2 from the germline V gene are MNHEY and SVGAGI. As DNA, the CDR3 is TGTGCCAGCAGGGGACAGGGGAAAAACGAGCAGTACTTC. Translating gives CASRGQGKNEQYF.

The chain carries TRBV28 and TRBJ2-3; 11 bases match TRBD2. V lost 6 bases to trimming and J lost 6 bases; unmatched junction nucleotides: 11. The CDR3 is 16 residues long. From germline, CDR1 is MDHEN and CDR2 SYDVKM. CDR3 DNA sequence: TGTGCCAGCAGAACAGGGGAGCTAGCGGGGGGCGATACGCAGTATTTT. This gives the protein CASRTGELAGGDTQYF.

The V call is TRBV30, the J call TRBJ2-4, with D perhaps matching TRBD2 (6 bases). The V and J ends lost 2 bases and 1 base respectively, with 15 bases between them. The V gene's germline CDR1 is GTSNPN and CDR2 SVGIG (reference sequence). CDR3 size: 16 residues. CDR3 in amino acids: CAWSSPWAGAKNIQYF. In DNA form, the CDR3 reads TGTGCCTGGAGTAGCCCATGGGCGGGGGCCAAAAACATTCAGTACTTC.

J is TRBJ2-5 and V is TRBV25-1; 7 bases are a match to TRBD2. V was pared by 3 bases and J by 5 bases, with 9 bases of the junction left unmatched. This CDR3 contains 15 residues. Germline CDR1 is MGHDK and CDR2 is SYGVNS. CDR3 nucleotide sequence: TGTGCCAGCAGTGATTCCTCGACTAGCATCGAGACCCAGTACTTC. Protein sequence: CASSDSSTSIETQYF.

There are a few counts of this clone. The chain links TRBV7-8 to TRBJ2-6; TRBD1 is a possible D gene (6 bases). V lost 1 base and J lost 4, with 14 bases in between. The CDR3 is made up of 17 amino acids. Germline CDR1 SGHVS, CDR2 FQNEAQ. In DNA, the CDR3 is TGTGCCAGCAGCTTAGACTCCTCAGGGGCCGGGGCCAACGTCCTGACTTTC. Translation gives CASSLDSSGAGANVLTF.

This clone has only a few counts. The CDR3, as DNA: TGTGCCAGCAGCTTGGCCCTACCCACAGATACGCAGTATTTT. It yields the protein CASSLALPTDTQYF. This chain joins TRBV5-8 and TRBJ2-3; D is unresolved. CDR1 is SGHTS, CDR2 YDEGEE, per germline. Deletions cut 0 bases from V and 2 bases from J, with 7 bases between. The CDR3 consists of 14 residues.